This TCR beta chain was sequenced in a study of T cell responses to AZD1222 COVID-19 vaccine. Germline V lookup: CDR1 ENHRY, CDR2 SYGVKD. This CDR3 region has 14 residues. V lost 5 bases, J lost 0 bases, and 10 bases lay in between. Of note for this clone: The target antigen is unknown.

Assay used: immunoSEQ multiplex PCR; TCRdb lists only in-frame clones, some missing. The table includes 95,000 to 150,000 clones, 92% detected once. Findings of the study overall: Donors were mostly white British, more females; clonal diversity possibly underestimated.

The chain uses TRBV10-3 and TRBJ1-2; D perhaps matches TRBD1 (6 bases). Source: peripheral blood, taken 28 days after the second AZD1222 dose. The clonotype originates from an adult who received the AZD1222 COVID-19 vaccine. The CDR3 DNA reads TGTGCCATCAGTAAATGGACAGCTAACTATGGCTACACCTTC. Translating gives CAISKWTANYGYTF.